Listed below are T cell receptor beta chains from one sample, sequenced in a study of blood T cell repertoires in COVID-19. The assay was immunoSEQ multiplex PCR, and TCRdb's table has in-frame clones only and misses some. The sample records 140,000 to 150,000 clones, about 82% being singletons. Specimen: PBMCs or T cells enriched from blood (not recorded which). The source of these receptors is a woman aged 40 to 49 who had recovered from COVID-19. Each CDR3 is given with its conserved first and last residue. Fields, in order: D gene, clone size, J gene, V gene, CDR3 DNA, CDR3 protein. A D gene is named only where the DNA matches it firmly. Clone size, where shown, is once, few, many, or a class for clones that have expanded.

D gene: TRBD1
clone size: .
J gene: TRBJ1-3
V gene: TRBV30
CDR3 DNA: TGTGCCTGGAGTTCTGACAGGGGGCGTGGAAACACCATATATTTT
CDR3 protein: CAWSSDRGRGNTIYF

D gene: .
clone size: .
J gene: TRBJ1-2
V gene: TRBV6-5
CDR3 DNA: TGTGCCAGCAGTTCGGGGGGGGACCTTTATGGCTACACCTTC
CDR3 protein: CASSSGGDLYGYTF

D gene: TRBD2
clone size: .
J gene: TRBJ2-1
V gene: TRBV7-9
CDR3 DNA: TGTGCCAGCAGCTCCAACAGCGGGAGACCCTACAATGAGCAGTTCTTC
CDR3 protein: CASSSNSGRPYNEQFF

D gene: .
clone size: .
J gene: TRBJ1-1
V gene: TRBV5-1
CDR3 DNA: TGCGCCAGCAGCTTGTCGGGGGGAAACATGAACACTGAAGCTTTCTTT
CDR3 protein: CASSLSGGNMNTEAFF

D gene: TRBD2
clone size: .
J gene: TRBJ2-2
V gene: TRBV10-3
CDR3 DNA: TGTGCCATCACCCCCACTAGCGGGGGGGCCCCCGGGGAGCTGTTTTTT
CDR3 protein: CAITPTSGGAPGELFF

D gene: .
clone size: .
J gene: TRBJ1-1
V gene: TRBV30
CDR3 DNA: TGTGCCTGGAGTAGCCTGAACACTGAAGCTTTCTTT
CDR3 protein: CAWSSLNTEAFF

D gene: .
clone size: .
J gene: TRBJ2-1
V gene: TRBV19
CDR3 DNA: TGTGCCAGTAGTGCCGGACTGAGCTCCTACAATGAGCAGTTCTTC
CDR3 protein: CASSAGLSSYNEQFF

D gene: .
clone size: few
J gene: TRBJ2-1
V gene: TRBV19
CDR3 DNA: TGTGCCAGTAGTAGGATTAGCCTGAGCAATGAGCAGTTCTTC
CDR3 protein: CASSRISLSNEQFF

D gene: .
clone size: .
J gene: TRBJ2-7
V gene: TRBV30
CDR3 DNA: TGTGCCTGTAAGGGGGAGGGCTACGAGCAGTACTTC
CDR3 protein: CACKGEGYEQYF

D gene: .
clone size: once
J gene: TRBJ2-7
V gene: TRBV6-5
CDR3 DNA: TGTGCCAGCAGTTACTCGGAGGTTTCCGAGCAGTACTTC
CDR3 protein: CASSYSEVSEQYF

D gene: .
clone size: .
J gene: TRBJ1-5
V gene: TRBV2
CDR3 DNA: TGTGCCAGCAGTGACTTGAGGGCTAGCAATCAGCCCCAGCATTTT
CDR3 protein: CASSDLRASNQPQHF